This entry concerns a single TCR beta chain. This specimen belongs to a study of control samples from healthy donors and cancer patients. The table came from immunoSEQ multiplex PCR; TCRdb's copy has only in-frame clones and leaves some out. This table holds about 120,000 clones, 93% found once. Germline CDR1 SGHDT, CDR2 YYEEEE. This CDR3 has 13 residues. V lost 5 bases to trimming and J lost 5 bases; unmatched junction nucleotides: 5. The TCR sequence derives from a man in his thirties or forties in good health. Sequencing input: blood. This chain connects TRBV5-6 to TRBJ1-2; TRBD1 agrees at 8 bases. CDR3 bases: TGTGCCAGCAGTTCGGACAGGGAATATGGCTACACCTTC. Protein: CASSSDREYGYTF.